The rows below give T cell receptor beta chains drawn from one sample of a study of shared clonotypes between healthy human individuals. Data came from immunoSEQ multiplex PCR; TCRdb stores just in-frame clones and leaves some out. The sample includes about 1,800,000 clones, about 95% of them seen just once. The sample comprised naive CD8+ T cells sorted from blood. The source of these receptors is a man aged 18 to 30 in good health. Both conserved end residues are part of each CDR3. The order of the fields is J gene, D gene, V gene, clone size, CDR3 protein, CDR3 DNA. D genes are given only for firm matches. Clone size is stated in some rows and not others, as once, few, many or a class when expanded.

J: TRBJ1-5; D: -; V: TRBV6-1; size: few; CDR3: CASSEWRNQPQHF; DNA: TGTGCCAGCAGTGAATGGCGGAATCAGCCCCAGCATTTT
J: TRBJ2-1; D: TRBD2; V: TRBV4-1; size: -; CDR3: CASSQELTSGGNEQFF; DNA: TGCGCCAGCAGCCAAGAGTTGACTAGCGGGGGCAATGAGCAGTTCTTC
J: TRBJ1-2; D: -; V: TRBV7-2; size: -; CDR3: CASSYPEVNYGYTF; DNA: TGTGCCAGCAGCTACCCCGAGGTCAACTATGGCTACACCTTC
J: TRBJ2-2; D: -; V: TRBV4-1; size: -; CDR3: CASSQELAGELFF; DNA: TGCGCCAGCAGCCAAGAGTTGGCCGGGGAGCTGTTTTTT
J: TRBJ1-1; D: -; V: TRBV4-3; size: -; CDR3: CASSQDSGGLTEAFF; DNA: TGCGCCAGCAGCCAAGATTCTGGGGGCCTCACTGAAGCTTTCTTT
J: TRBJ1-2; D: -; V: TRBV30; size: -; CDR3: CALDLEAGYGYTF; DNA: TGTGCCCTGGACCTCGAGGCGGGCTATGGCTACACCTTC
J: TRBJ2-7; D: -; V: TRBV21-1; size: -; CDR3: CASSKKNYEQYF; DNA: TGTGCCAGCAGCAAAAAGAACTACGAGCAGTACTTC
J: TRBJ2-5; D: -; V: TRBV29-1; size: -; CDR3: CSVPDYSQETQYF; DNA: TGCAGCGTCCCCGACTACTCTCAAGAGACCCAGTACTTC
J: TRBJ2-3; D: TRBD1; V: TRBV27; size: -; CDR3: CASGPGQATDTQYF; DNA: TGTGCCAGCGGCCCGGGACAGGCTACAGATACGCAGTATTTT
J: TRBJ2-2; D: -; V: TRBV4-2; size: -; CDR3: CASSQEAWGTGELFF; DNA: TGTGCCAGCAGCCAAGAGGCGTGGGGGACCGGGGAGCTGTTTTTT
J: TRBJ2-2; D: -; V: TRBV4-1; size: -; CDR3: CASSYRQDRYTGELFF; DNA: TGCGCCAGCAGCTACCGACAGGATCGTTACACCGGGGAGCTGTTTTTT
J: TRBJ2-2; D: TRBD2; V: TRBV7-6; size: -; CDR3: CASSFGASGGNTGELFF; DNA: TGTGCCAGCAGCTTTGGGGCTAGCGGGGGGAACACCGGGGAGCTGTTTTTT
J: TRBJ1-1; D: -; V: TRBV5-1; size: -; CDR3: CASSLDLGGTEAFF; DNA: TGCGCCAGCAGCTTGGATCTAGGAGGCACTGAAGCTTTCTTT
J: TRBJ2-1; D: TRBD1; V: TRBV27; size: -; CDR3: CASNEGALPYNEQFF; DNA: TGTGCCAGCAATGAGGGGGCCTTACCCTACAATGAGCAGTTCTTC
J: TRBJ2-5; D: -; V: TRBV5-6; size: -; CDR3: CASSLVAEETQYF; DNA: TGTGCCAGCAGCTTGGTGGCTGAAGAGACCCAGTACTTC
J: TRBJ1-1; D: -; V: TRBV19; size: -; CDR3: CASSMTLEAFF; DNA: TGTGCCAGTAGTATGACGCTCGAAGCTTTCTTT
J: TRBJ2-1; D: -; V: TRBV9; size: -; CDR3: CASSVRDTLYNEQFF; DNA: TGTGCCAGCAGCGTAAGGGACACACTCTACAATGAGCAGTTCTTC
J: TRBJ2-3; D: -; V: TRBV11-2; size: -; CDR3: CASCVYLDTQYF; DNA: TGTGCCAGCTGCGTGTACCTAGATACGCAGTATTTT
J: TRBJ2-7; D: -; V: TRBV6-1; size: -; CDR3: CASSEGHLYEQYF; DNA: TGTGCCAGCAGTGAAGGACACCTCTACGAGCAGTACTTC
J: TRBJ2-2; D: -; V: TRBV30; size: -; CDR3: CAWSVQAGELFF; DNA: TGTGCCTGGAGTGTACAGGCCGGGGAGCTGTTTTTT
J: TRBJ1-6; D: -; V: TRBV10-1; size: -; CDR3: CASSEGQNNSPLHF; DNA: TGCGCCAGCAGCGAAGGACAGAATAATTCACCCCTCCACTTT
J: TRBJ2-7; D: -; V: TRBV13; size: -; CDR3: CASSHRPSYEQYF; DNA: TGTGCCAGCAGCCATCGACCGTCCTACGAGCAGTACTTC
J: TRBJ2-1; D: TRBD2; V: TRBV11-2; size: -; CDR3: CASSPSGLAGGVYNEQFF; DNA: TGTGCCAGCAGCCCCAGCGGTCTAGCGGGGGGGGTATACAATGAGCAGTTCTTC
J: TRBJ2-3; D: -; V: TRBV7-9; size: -; CDR3: CASRAPDRGRDTQYF; DNA: TGTGCCAGCAGAGCCCCGGACCGCGGACGAGATACGCAGTATTTT
J: TRBJ2-7; D: TRBD1; V: TRBV7-9; size: once; CDR3: CASSLTPGQGISSYEQYF; DNA: TGTGCCAGCAGCCTTACCCCGGGACAGGGTATAAGCTCCTACGAGCAGTACTTC
J: TRBJ2-1; D: -; V: TRBV19; size: -; CDR3: CASNEAYNEQFF; DNA: TGTGCCAGTAACGAGGCGTACAATGAGCAGTTCTTC
J: TRBJ2-2; D: -; V: TRBV19; size: -; CDR3: CASSLLNTGELFF; DNA: TGTGCCAGTAGTCTACTGAACACCGGGGAGCTGTTTTTT
J: TRBJ1-1; D: -; V: TRBV7-9; size: -; CDR3: CASSLSGYMNTEAFF; DNA: TGTGCCAGCAGCTTGTCAGGGTACATGAACACTGAAGCTTTCTTT
J: TRBJ2-1; D: -; V: TRBV4-3; size: -; CDR3: CASSQDRLDRYEQFF; DNA: TGCGCCAGCAGCCAAGACCGACTAGATAGATATGAGCAGTTCTTC
J: TRBJ2-1; D: TRBD1; V: TRBV28; size: -; CDR3: CASSFGQGATYYNEQFF; DNA: TGTGCCAGCAGTTTCGGACAGGGGGCTACCTACTACAATGAGCAGTTCTTC
J: TRBJ1-1; D: -; V: TRBV6-6; size: -; CDR3: CASSGGLAFF; DNA: TGTGCCAGCAGCGGGGGCTTAGCTTTCTTT
J: TRBJ1-4; D: -; V: TRBV5-1; size: -; CDR3: CASSLATGGEEKLFF; DNA: TGCGCCAGCAGCTTGGCCACAGGAGGGGAAGAAAAACTGTTTTTT
J: TRBJ2-1; D: -; V: TRBV30; size: -; CDR3: CAWSIQGNEQFF; DNA: TGTGCCTGGAGTATTCAGGGAAATGAGCAGTTCTTC
J: TRBJ1-2; D: -; V: TRBV9; size: once; CDR3: CASSPEGGGGYTF; DNA: TGTGCCAGCAGCCCCGAGGGAGGTGGCGGCTACACCTTC
J: TRBJ2-2; D: TRBD2; V: TRBV19; size: -; CDR3: CASSTASGPLSNTGELFF; DNA: TGTGCCAGTAGTACGGCTAGCGGGCCCCTATCGAACACCGGGGAGCTGTTTTTT
J: TRBJ2-1; D: -; V: TRBV12-5; size: -; CDR3: CASGQGYEQFF; DNA: TGTGCTAGTGGTCAGGGATATGAGCAGTTCTTC
J: TRBJ1-3; D: -; V: TRBV11-2; size: -; CDR3: CASSSPAGISGNTIYF; DNA: TGTGCCAGCAGCTCCCCTGCGGGAATCTCTGGAAACACCATATATTTT
J: TRBJ2-7; D: TRBD1; V: TRBV6-1; size: -; CDR3: CASSVSSRTGGDEQYF; DNA: TGTGCCAGCAGTGTGTCGTCCAGGACAGGGGGAGACGAGCAGTACTTC
J: TRBJ2-3; D: TRBD2; V: TRBV27; size: once; CDR3: CASSLGLAGGYGADTQYF; DNA: TGTGCCAGCAGTTTGGGACTAGCGGGAGGGTATGGAGCAGATACGCAGTATTTT
J: TRBJ2-2; D: -; V: TRBV7-6; size: -; CDR3: CASSFYSSEELFF; DNA: TGTGCCAGCAGCTTTTACAGTTCAGAAGAGCTGTTTTTT
J: TRBJ2-7; D: TRBD1; V: TRBV5-4; size: few; CDR3: CASSWDRGSYEQYF; DNA: TGTGCCAGCAGCTGGGACAGGGGCTCCTACGAGCAGTACTTC